The 3 T cell receptor beta chains given below trace back to one sample, sequenced in a study of T-cell memory formation after mild COVID-19. MiXCR, applied by TCRdb to the 5' RACE reads, yields one record per CDR3 protein. The sample holds roughly 340,000 distinct CDR3 sequences, 20% to 25% seen once. Sequencing was done on a sample of PBMCs or a T cell subset sorted from them (not recorded which). The receptors here all came from a man between 18 and 35 years old who had mild COVID-19 (a few samples of this study predate the infection). Cell type and time point are not known.

This clonotype was seen only a few times. The chain is built from TRBV7-2 and TRBJ1-6, with D perhaps TRBD1 (6 bases). Germline V gene sequence: CDR1 SGHTA, CDR2 FQGNSA. The CDR3 contains 15 residues. V gave up 0 bases and J gave up 10 bases, with 13 bases separating them. The CDR3 region has the DNA TGTGCCAGCAGCTTAGCTTCAGGGGCAGGGTCACCCCTCCACTTT. Its protein is CASSLASGAGSPLHF.

This sequence joins TRBV5-1 and TRBJ1-6; the match to TRBD1 covers 7 bases. Germline CDR1 is SGHRS and CDR2 is YFSETQ. The CDR3 is made up of 16 amino acids. Unmatched junction bases numbered 7, after V lost 0 bases and J lost 7 bases. CDR3 sequence reads: CASSLEWTGTNSPLHF. The CDR3 nucleotides are TGCGCCAGCAGCTTGGAGTGGACAGGCACAAATTCACCCCTCCACTTT.

Remarks on this clonotype: Compared with germline, one end of the junction differs, possibly owing to a read error. V is TRBV2 and J is TRBJ1-2, with no clear D. The CDR3 is 12 amino acids. Germline CDR1 is SNHLY and CDR2 is FYNNEI. DNA for the CDR3: TGTGCCAGCAGCGAAGACTTGGCCGGCTACACCTTC. It translates to CASSEDLAGYTF.